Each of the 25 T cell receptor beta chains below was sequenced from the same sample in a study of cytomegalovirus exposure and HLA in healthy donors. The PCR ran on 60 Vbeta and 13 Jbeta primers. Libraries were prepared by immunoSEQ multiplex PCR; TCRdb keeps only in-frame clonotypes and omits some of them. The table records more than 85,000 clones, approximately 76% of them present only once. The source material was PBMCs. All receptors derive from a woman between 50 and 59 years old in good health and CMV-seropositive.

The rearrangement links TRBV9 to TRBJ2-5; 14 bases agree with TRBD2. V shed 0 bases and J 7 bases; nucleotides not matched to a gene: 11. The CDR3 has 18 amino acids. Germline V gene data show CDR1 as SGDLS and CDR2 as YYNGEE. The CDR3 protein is CASSVGLPGLAGAGTQYF. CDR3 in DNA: TGTGCCAGCAGCGTAGGACTTCCGGGACTAGCGGGGGCCGGGACCCAGTACTTC.

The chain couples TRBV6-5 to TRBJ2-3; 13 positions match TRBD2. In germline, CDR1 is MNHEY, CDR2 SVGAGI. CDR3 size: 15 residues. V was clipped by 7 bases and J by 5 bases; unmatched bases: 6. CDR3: CASTLGLAGQDTQYF. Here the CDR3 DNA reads TGTGCCAGCACCCTGGGACTAGCGGGACAAGATACGCAGTATTTT.

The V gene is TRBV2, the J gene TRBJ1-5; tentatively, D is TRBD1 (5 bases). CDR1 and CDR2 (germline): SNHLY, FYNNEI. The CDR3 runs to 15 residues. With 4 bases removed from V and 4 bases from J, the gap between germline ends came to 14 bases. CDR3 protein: CASSVYAGSNQPQHF. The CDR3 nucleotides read TGTGCCAGCAGTGTTTATGCAGGGTCGAATCAGCCCCAGCATTTT.

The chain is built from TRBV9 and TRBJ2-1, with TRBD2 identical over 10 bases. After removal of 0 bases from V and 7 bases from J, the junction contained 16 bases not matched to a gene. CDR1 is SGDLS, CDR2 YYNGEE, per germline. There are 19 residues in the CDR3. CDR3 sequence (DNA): TGTGCCAGCAGCGTAGTCGAAGGGGGGCTAGCGGGAGAGAGGAATGAGCAGTTCTTC. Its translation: CASSVVEGGLAGERNEQFF.

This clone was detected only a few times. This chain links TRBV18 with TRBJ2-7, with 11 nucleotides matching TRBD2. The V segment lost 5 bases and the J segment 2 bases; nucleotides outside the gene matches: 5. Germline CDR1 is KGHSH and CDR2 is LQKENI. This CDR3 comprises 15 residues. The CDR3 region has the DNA TGTGCCAGCTCAAGCCTTAGCGGGGGGGCCTACGAGCAGTACTTC. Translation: CASSSLSGGAYEQYF.

The CDR3 DNA sequence: TGTGCCAGCAGGCTCAGGGTCGGGCAGCCCCAGCATTTT. This translates into CASRLRVGQPQHF. The chain couples TRBV6-5 to TRBJ1-5, with D maybe TRBD1 (5 bases). This CDR3 is built from 13 residues. V dropped 6 bases and J dropped 7 bases, with 13 bases sitting between them. The V gene's germline CDR1 is MNHEY and CDR2 SVGAGI.

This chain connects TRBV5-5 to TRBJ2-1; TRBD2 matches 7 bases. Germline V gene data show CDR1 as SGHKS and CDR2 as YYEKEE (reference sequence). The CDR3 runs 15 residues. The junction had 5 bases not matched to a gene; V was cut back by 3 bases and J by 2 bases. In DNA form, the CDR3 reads TGTGCCAGCAGCTGGGACGGGGGGACCTACAATGAGCAGTTCTTC. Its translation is CASSWDGGTYNEQFF.

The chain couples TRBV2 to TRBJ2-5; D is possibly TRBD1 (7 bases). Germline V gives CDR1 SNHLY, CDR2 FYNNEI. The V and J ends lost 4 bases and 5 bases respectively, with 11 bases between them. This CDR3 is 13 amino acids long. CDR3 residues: CASSAQGRETQYF. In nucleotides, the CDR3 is TGTGCCAGCAGTGCACAGGGGAGGGAGACCCAGTACTTC.

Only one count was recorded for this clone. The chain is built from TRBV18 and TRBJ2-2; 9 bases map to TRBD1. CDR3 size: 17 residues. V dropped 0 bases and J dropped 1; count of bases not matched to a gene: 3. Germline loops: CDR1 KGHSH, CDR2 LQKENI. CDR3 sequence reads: CASSPPGTGLNTGELFF. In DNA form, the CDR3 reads TGTGCCAGCTCACCACCGGGGACAGGGTTGAACACCGGGGAGCTGTTTTTT.

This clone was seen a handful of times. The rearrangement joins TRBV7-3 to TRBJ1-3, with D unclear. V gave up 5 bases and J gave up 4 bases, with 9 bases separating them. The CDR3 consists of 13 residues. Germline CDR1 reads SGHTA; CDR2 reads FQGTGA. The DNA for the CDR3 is TGTGCCAGCAGCGCTGGGCCGGGAAACACCATATATTTT. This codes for CASSAGPGNTIYF.

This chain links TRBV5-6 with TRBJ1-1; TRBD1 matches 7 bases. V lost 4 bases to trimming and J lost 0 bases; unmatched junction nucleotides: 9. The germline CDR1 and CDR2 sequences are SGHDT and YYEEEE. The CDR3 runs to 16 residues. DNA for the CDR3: TGTGCCAGCAGCCTTGACCCCAGGGGGATGAACACTGAAGCTTTCTTT. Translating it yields CASSLDPRGMNTEAFF.

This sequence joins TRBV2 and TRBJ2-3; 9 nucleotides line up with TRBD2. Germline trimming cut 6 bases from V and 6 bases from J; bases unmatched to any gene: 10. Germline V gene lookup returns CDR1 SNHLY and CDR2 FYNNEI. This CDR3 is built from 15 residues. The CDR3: CASRRREGRVDTQYF. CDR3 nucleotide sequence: TGTGCCAGCAGAAGGCGGGAGGGCCGAGTCGATACGCAGTATTTT. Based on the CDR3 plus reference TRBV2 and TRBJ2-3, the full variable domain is EPEVTQTPSHQVTQMGQEVILRCVPISNHLYFYWYRQILGQKVEFLVSFYNNEISEKSEIFDDQFSVERPDGSNFTLKIRSTKLEDSAMYFCASRRREGRVDTQYFGPGTRLTVL.

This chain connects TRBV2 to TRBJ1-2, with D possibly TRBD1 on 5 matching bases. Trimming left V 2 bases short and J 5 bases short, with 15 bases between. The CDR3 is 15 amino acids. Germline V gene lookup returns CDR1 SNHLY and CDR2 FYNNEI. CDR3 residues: CASSEMVGAGYGYTF. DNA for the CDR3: TGTGCCAGCAGTGAAATGGTAGGGGCGGGGTATGGCTACACCTTC.

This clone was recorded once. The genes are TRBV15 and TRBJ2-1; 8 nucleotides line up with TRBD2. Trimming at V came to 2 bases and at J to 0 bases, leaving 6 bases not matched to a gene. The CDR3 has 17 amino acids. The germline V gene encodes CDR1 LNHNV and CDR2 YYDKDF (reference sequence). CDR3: CATSRFGSGSSYNEQFF. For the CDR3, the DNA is TGTGCCACCAGCAGATTTGGAAGCGGGAGCTCCTACAATGAGCAGTTCTTC.

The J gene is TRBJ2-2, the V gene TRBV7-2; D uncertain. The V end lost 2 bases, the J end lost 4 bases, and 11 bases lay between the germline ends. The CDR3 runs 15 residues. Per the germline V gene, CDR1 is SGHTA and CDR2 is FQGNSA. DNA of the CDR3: TGTGCCAGCAGCTTAATGGCAGGAAGCACCGGGGAGCTGTTTTTT. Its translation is CASSLMAGSTGELFF.

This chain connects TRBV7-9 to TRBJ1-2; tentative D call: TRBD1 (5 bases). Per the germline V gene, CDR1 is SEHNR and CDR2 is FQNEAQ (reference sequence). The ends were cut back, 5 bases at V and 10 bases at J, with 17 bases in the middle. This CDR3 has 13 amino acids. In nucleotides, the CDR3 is TGTGCCAGCAGCCCCCCAGGGCTTATTCACTACACCTTC. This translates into CASSPPGLIHYTF.

The CDR3 loop reads CASSLQVQETQYF. CDR3 coding DNA: TGTGCCAGCAGCCTACAGGTCCAAGAGACCCAGTACTTC. The rearrangement joins TRBV7-8 to TRBJ2-5, with D perhaps matching TRBD1 (5 bases). This CDR3 comprises 13 residues. CDR1 is SGHVS, CDR2 FQNEAQ, per germline. V was pared by 5 bases and J by 1 base, with 8 bases between.

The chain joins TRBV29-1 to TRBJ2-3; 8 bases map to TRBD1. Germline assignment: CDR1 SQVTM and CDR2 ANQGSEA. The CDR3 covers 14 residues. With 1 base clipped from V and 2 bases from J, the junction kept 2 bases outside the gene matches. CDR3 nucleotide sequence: TGCAGCGTTGAAGGGGACAGGCACACAGATACGCAGTATTTT. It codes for CSVEGDRHTDTQYF.

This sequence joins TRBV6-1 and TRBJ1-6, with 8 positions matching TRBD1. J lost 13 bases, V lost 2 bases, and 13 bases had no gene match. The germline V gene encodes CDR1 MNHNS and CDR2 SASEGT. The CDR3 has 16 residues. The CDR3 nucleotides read TGTGCCAGCAGTGAACCCCGGGGCAGGGGGCTCTATCCCCTCCACTTT. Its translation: CASSEPRGRGLYPLHF.

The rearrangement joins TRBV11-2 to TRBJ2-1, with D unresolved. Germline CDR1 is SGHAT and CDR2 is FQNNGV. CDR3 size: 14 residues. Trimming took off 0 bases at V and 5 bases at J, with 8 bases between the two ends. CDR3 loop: CASSLEQVDNEQFF. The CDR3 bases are TGTGCCAGCAGCTTAGAGCAGGTGGACAATGAGCAGTTCTTC.

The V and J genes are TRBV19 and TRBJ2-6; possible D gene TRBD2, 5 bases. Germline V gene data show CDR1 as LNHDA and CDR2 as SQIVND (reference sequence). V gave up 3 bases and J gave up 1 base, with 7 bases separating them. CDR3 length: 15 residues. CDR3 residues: CASSIPGSGANVLTF. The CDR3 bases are TGTGCCAGTAGTATTCCGGGGTCTGGGGCCAACGTCCTGACTTTC.

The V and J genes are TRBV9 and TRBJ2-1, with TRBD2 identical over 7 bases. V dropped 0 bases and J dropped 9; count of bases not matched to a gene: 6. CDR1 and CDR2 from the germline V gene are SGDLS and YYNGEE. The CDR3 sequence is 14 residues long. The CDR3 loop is CASSVGGGGTEQFF. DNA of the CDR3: TGTGCCAGCAGCGTAGGGGGCGGGGGAACTGAGCAGTTCTTC.

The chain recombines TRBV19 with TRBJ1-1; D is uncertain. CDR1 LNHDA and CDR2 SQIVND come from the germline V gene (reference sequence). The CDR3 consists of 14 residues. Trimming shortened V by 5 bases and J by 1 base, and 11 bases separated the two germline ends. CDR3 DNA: TGTGCCAGTAGTGTAGCACAAAAGAACACTGAAGCTTTCTTT. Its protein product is CASSVAQKNTEAFF. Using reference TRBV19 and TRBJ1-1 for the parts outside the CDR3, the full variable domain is DGGITQSPKYLFRKEGQNVTLSCEQNLNHDAMYWYRQDPGQGLRLIYYSQIVNDFQKGDIAEGYSVSREKKESFPLTVTSAQKNPTAFYLCASSVAQKNTEAFFGQGTRLTVV.

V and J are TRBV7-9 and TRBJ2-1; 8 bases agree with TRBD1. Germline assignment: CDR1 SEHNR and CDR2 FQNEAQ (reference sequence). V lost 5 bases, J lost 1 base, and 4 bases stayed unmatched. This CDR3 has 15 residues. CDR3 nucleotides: TGTGCCAGCAGCCCCGGACAGGGATCCTACAATGAGCAGTTCTTC. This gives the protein CASSPGQGSYNEQFF.

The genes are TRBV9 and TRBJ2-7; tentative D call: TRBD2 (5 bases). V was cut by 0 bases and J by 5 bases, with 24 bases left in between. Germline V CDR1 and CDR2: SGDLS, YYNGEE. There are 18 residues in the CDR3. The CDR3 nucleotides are TGTGCCAGCAGCGTAGATGCCCCCTATGGGGAGCTGCACCACGAGCAGTACTTC. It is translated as CASSVDAPYGELHHEQYF.